This T cell receptor (beta chain) was sequenced in a study of blood T cells in healthy people across ages. There were at least 6 micrograms of total RNA extracted from every sample. The authors ran a second PCR of roughly 6 to 11 cycles using a sample-barcoded 5' primer and a J-beta primer mix. One entry per CDR3 protein results from TCRdb running MiXCR on the 5' RACE reads. The table records nearly 800,000 distinct CDR3 sequences, 20% to 25% of them present only once. The CDR3 extends over 14 amino acids. Germline values: CDR1 SQVTM, CDR2 ANQGSEA. The germline V and J ends were trimmed by 6 bases and 2 bases, with 14 bases remaining between them. These data are also associated with another study on T cells of mothers and their children. That study reports: Donation was provided by three healthy Caucasian mothers along with their six children. Comparable shaping of TCR recombination output by thymic selection was observed in related and unrelated pairs.

This chain joins TRBV29-1 and TRBJ2-1; D gene ambiguous. This TCR derives from a boy under 18 in good health. The sequencing sample was made of blood. CDR3 amino acids: CSVGSPNTYNEQFF. The CDR3 DNA reads TGCAGCGTGGGGTCACCCAACACCTACAATGAGCAGTTCTTC.